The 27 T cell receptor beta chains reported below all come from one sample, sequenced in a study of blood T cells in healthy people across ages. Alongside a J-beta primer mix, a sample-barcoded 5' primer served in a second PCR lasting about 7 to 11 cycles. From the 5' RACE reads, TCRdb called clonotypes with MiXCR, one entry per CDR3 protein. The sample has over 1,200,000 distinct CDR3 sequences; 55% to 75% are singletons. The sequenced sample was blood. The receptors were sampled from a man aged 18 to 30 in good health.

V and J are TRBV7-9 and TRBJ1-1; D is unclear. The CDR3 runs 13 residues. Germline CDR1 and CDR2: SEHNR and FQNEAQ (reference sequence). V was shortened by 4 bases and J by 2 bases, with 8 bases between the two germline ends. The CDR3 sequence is CASSSMRNTEAFF. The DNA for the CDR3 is TGTGCCAGCAGCTCAATGCGAAACACTGAAGCTTTCTTT.

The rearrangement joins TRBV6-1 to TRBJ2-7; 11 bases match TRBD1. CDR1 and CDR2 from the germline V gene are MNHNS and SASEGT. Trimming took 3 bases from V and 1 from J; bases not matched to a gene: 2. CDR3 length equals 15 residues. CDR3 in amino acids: CASSDRDRGSYEQYF. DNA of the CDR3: TGTGCCAGCAGTGATAGGGACAGGGGGTCCTACGAGCAGTACTTC.

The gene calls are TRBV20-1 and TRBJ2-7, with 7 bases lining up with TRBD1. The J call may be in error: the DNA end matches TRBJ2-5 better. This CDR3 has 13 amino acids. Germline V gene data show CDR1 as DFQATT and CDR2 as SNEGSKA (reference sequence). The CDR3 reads CSVQGDREETQYF. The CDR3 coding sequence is TGCAGTGTTCAGGGAGACAGGGAAGAGACCCAGTACTTC.

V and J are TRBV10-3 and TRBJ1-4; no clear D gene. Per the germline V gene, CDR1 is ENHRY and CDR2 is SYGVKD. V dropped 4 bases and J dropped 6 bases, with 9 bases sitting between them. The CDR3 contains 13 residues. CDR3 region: CAISVSTHEKLFF. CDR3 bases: TGTGCCATCAGTGTCAGTACCCATGAAAAACTGTTTTTT.

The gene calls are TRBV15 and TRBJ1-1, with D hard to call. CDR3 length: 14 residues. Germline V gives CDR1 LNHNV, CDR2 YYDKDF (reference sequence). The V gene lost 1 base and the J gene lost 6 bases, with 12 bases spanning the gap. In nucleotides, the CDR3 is TGTGCCACCAGCAGAGGTTCCACCGGTTCTGAAGCTTTCTTT. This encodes CATSRGSTGSEAFF. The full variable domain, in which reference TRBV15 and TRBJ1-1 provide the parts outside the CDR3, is DAMVIQNPRYQVTQFGKPVTLSCSQTLNHNVMYWYQQKSSQAPKLLFHYYDKDFNNEADTPDNFQSRRPNTSFCFLDIRSPGLGDTAMYLCATSRGSTGSEAFFGQGTRLTVV.

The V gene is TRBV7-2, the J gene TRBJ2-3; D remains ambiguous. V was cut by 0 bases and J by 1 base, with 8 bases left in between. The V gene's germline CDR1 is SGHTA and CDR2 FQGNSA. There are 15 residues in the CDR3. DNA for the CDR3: TGTGCCAGCAGCTTAGCCCTGTACGGCACAGATACGCAGTATTTT. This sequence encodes CASSLALYGTDTQYF.

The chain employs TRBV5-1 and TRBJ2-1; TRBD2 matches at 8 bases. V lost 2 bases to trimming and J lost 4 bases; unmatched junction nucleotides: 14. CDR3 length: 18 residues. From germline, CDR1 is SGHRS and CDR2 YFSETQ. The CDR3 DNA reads TGCGCCAGCAGCTTACCTCTACGACTAGCGTTGGGTTACAATGAGCAGTTCTTC. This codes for CASSLPLRLALGYNEQFF.

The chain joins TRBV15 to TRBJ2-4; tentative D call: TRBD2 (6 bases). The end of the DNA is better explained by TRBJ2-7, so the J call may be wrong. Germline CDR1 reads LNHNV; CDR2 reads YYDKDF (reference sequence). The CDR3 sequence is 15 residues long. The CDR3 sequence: CATSREALADYEQYF. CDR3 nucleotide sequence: TGTGCCACCAGCAGAGAGGCCTTAGCGGACTACGAGCAGTACTTC.

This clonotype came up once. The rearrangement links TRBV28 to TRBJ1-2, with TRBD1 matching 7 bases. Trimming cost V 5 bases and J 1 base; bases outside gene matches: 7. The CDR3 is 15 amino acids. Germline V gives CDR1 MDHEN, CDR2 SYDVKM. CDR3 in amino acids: CASSPPDRHNYGYTF. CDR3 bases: TGTGCCAGCAGTCCCCCGGACAGGCATAACTATGGCTACACCTTC.

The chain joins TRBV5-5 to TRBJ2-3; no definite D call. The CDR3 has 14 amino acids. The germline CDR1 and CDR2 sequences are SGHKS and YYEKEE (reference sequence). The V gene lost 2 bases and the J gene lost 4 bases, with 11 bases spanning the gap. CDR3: CASSFQRTSDTQYF. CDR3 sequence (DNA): TGTGCCAGCAGCTTCCAACGCACATCAGATACGCAGTATTTT.

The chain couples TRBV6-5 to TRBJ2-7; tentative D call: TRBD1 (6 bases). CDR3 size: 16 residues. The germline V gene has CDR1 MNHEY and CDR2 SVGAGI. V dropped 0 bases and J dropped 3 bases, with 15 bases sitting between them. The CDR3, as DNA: TGTGCCAGCAGTTACTCTTTACCGGGACAAGACTACGAGCAGTACTTC. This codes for CASSYSLPGQDYEQYF.

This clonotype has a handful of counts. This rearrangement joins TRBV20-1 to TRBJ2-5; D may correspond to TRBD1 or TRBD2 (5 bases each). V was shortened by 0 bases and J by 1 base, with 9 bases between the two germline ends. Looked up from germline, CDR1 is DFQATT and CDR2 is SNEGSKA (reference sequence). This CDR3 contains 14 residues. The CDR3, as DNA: TGCAGTGCTAGAGATTGGGGGAGCCAAGAGACCCAGTACTTC. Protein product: CSARDWGSQETQYF.

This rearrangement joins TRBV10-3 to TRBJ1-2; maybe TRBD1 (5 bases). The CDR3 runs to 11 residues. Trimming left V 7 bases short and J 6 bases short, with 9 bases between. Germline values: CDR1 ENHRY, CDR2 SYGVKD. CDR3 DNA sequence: TGTGCCATCACAGGGCGGCATGGCTACACCTTC. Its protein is CAITGRHGYTF.

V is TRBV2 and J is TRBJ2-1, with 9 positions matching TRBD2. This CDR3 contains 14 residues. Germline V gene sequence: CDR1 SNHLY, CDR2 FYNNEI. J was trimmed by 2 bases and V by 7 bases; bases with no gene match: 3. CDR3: CASKAGGAYNEQFF. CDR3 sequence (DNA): TGTGCCAGCAAAGCGGGAGGTGCCTACAATGAGCAGTTCTTC.

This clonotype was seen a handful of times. The CDR3 is CASSLEAVISYNEQFF. The CDR3 nucleotides are TGCGCCAGCAGCTTAGAAGCGGTCATCTCCTACAATGAGCAGTTCTTC. The V gene is TRBV5-1, the J gene TRBJ2-1; maybe TRBD2 (5 bases). Germline values: CDR1 SGHRS, CDR2 YFSETQ. V shed 2 bases and J shed 0 bases, with 12 bases lying between them. This CDR3 comprises 16 residues.

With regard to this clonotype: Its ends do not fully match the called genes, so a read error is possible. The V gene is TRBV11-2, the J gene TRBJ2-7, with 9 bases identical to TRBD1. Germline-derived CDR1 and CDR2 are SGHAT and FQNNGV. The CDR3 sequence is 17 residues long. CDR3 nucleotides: TGTGCCGGCAGCTTAGAAGAGGTCCCGGGACAGGGCTACGAGCAGTACTTC. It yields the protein CAGSLEEVPGQGYEQYF.

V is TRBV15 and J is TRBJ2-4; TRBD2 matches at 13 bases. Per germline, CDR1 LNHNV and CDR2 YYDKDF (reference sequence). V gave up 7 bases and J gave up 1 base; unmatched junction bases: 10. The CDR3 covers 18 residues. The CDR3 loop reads CATTHVPGLAGAKNIQYF. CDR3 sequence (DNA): TGTGCCACCACCCACGTCCCGGGACTAGCGGGGGCCAAAAACATTCAGTACTTC.

The CDR3 DNA reads as TGCAGTGCCAAGCAGGGGGATTTCTACAATGAGCAGTTCTTC. As protein: CSAKQGDFYNEQFF. The genes are TRBV20-1 and TRBJ2-1; 7 bases match TRBD1. The CDR3 runs to 14 residues. The germline V gene has CDR1 DFQATT and CDR2 SNEGSKA (reference sequence). The trim removed 6 bases at V and 3 bases at J, leaving 8 bases unmatched.

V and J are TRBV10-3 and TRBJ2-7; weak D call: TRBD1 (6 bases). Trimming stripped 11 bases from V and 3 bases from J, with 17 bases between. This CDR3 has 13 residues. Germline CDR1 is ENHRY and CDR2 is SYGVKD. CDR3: CAVRRQQGYEQYF. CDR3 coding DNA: TGTGCCGTCCGGAGACAACAGGGCTACGAGCAGTACTTC.

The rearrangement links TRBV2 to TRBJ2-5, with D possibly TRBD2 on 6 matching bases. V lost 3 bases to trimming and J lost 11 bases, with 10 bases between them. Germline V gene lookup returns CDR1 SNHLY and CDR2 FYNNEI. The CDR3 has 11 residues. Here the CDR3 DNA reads TGTGCCAGCAGTGAGCCCCGGGAGCAGTACTTC. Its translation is CASSEPREQYF.

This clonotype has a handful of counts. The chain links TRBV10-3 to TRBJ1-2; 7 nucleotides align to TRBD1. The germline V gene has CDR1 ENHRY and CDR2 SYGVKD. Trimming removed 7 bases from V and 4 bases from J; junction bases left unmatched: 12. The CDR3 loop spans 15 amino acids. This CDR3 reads CAIKNSGTDFYGYTF. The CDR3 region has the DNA TGTGCCATCAAGAACTCCGGGACAGATTTCTATGGCTACACCTTC.

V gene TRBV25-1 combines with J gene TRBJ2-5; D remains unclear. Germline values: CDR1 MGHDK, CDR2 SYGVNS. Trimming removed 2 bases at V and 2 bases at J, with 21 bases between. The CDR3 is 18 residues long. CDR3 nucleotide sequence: TGTGCCAGCAGTGAAAATTGGATTGACGGGCCGGGTCAAGAGACCCAGTACTTC. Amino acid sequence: CASSENWIDGPGQETQYF.

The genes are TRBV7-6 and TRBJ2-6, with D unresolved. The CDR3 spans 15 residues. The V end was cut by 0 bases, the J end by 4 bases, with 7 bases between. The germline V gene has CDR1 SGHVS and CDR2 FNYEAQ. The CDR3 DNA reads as TGTGCCAGCAGCTTAGCGGTTCTGGGGGCCAACGTCCTGACTTTC. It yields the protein CASSLAVLGANVLTF.

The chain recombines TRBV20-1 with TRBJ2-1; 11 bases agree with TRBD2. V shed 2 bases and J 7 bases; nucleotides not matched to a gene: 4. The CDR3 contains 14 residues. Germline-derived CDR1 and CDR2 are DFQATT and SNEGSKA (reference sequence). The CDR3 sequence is CSARFGLAGNEQFF. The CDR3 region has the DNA TGCAGTGCTAGATTTGGACTAGCGGGTAATGAGCAGTTCTTC.

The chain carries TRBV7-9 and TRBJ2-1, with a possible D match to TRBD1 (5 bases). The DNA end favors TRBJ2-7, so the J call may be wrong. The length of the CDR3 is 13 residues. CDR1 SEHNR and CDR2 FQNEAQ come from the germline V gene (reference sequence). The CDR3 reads CASSLEGAAEQYF. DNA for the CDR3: TGTGCCAGCAGCTTAGAAGGGGCTGCCGAGCAGTACTTC.

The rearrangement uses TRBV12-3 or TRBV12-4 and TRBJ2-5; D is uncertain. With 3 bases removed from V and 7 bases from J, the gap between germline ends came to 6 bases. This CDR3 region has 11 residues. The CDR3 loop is CASSLKWTQYF. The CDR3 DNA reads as TGTGCCAGCAGTTTGAAGTGGACCCAGTACTTC.

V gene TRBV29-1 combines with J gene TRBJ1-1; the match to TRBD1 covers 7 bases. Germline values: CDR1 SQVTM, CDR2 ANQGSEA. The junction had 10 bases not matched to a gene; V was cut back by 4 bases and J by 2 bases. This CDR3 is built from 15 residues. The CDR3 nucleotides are TGCAGCGTTGCCCCCCTCGACAGGGAAAACACTGAAGCTTTCTTT. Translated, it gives CSVAPLDRENTEAFF. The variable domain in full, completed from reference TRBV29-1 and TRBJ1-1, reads SAVISQKPSRDICQRGTSLTIQCQVDSQVTMMFWYRQQPGQSLTLIATANQGSEATYESGFVIDKFPISRPNLTFSTLTVSNMSPEDSSIYLCSVAPLDRENTEAFFGQGTRLTVV.